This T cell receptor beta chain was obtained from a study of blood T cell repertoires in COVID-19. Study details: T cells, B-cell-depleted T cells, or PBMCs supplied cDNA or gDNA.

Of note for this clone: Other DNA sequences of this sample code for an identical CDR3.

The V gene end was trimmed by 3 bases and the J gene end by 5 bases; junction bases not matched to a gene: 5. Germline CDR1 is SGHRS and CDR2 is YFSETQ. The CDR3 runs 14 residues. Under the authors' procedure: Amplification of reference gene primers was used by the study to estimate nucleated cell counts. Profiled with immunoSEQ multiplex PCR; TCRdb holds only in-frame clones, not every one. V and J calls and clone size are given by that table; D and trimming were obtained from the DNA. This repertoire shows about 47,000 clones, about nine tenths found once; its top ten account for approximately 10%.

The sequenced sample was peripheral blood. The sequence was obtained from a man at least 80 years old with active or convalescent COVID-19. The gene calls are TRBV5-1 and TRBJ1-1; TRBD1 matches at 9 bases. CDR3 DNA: TGCGCCAGCAGCTGGGGACAGGGTGAAACTGAAGCTTTCTTT. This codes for CASSWGQGETEAFF.